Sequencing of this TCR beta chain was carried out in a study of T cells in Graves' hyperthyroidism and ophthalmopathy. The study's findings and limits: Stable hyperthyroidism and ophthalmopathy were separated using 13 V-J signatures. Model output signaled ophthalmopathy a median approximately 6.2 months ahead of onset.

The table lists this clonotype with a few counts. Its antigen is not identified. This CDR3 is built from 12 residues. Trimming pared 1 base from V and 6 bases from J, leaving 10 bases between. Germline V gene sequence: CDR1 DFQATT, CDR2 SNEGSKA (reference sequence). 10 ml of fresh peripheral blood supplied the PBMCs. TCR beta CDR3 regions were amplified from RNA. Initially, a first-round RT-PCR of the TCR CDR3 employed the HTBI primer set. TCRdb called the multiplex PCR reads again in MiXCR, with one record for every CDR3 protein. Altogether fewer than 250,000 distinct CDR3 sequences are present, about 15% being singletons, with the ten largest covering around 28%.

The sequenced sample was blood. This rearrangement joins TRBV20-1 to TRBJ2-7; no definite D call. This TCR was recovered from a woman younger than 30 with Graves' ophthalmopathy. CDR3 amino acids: CSARGGGAEQYF. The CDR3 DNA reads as TGCAGTGCTAGAGGCGGCGGCGCCGAGCAGTACTTC.